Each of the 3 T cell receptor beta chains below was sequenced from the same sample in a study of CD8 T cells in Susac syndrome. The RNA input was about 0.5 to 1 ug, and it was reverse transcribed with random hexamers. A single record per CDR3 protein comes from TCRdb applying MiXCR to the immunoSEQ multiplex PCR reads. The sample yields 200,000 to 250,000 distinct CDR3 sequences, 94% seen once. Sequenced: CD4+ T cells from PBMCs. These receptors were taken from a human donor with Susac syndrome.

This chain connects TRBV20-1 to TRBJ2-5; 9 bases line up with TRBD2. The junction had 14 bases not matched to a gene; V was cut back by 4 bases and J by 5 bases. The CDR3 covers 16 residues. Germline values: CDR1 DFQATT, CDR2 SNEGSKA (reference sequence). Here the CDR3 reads CSAKTISGGLGETQYF. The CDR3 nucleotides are TGCAGTGCTAAGACAATTAGCGGGGGCCTTGGGGAGACCCAGTACTTC.

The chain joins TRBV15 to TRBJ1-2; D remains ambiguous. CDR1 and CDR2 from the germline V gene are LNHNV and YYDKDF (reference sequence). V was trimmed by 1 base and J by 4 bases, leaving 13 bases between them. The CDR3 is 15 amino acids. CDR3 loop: CATSRGLGIGYGYTF. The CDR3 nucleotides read TGTGCCACCAGCAGAGGTTTAGGGATAGGCTATGGCTACACCTTC.

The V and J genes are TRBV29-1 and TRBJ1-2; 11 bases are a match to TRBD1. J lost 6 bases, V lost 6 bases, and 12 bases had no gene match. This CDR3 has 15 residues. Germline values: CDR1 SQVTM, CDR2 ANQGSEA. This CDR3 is CSVGTGTGGADGYTF. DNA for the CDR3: TGCAGCGTCGGGACCGGGACAGGGGGGGCCGATGGCTACACCTTC.